This TCR beta chain came from a study of PD-L1 blockade in urothelial cancer (dated by TCRdb to 2017 to 2019). Background on the whole study: Therapy was started around 2014 for all patients, and atezolizumab 1,200 mg was administered intravenously every 3 weeks. Twenty-five of 29 patients were identified as males with urothelial cancer of bladder origin, and a prior smoking history was reported by 18 of 29 patients. Whole exome sequencing and RNA sequencing of pretreatment tumors were performed alongside TCR sequencing in the same patients. Blood samples gave a median of roughly 150,000 T cells and 80,000 to 95,000 unique TCRs, with a median clonality of approximately 0.08. Blood samples were analyzed 3 weeks after the start of treatment (second dose) and 6 weeks after the start of treatment. Nine patients reached durable clinical benefit, while 20 patients did not. Pretreatment tumor samples and matched peripheral blood, collected serially before and after atezolizumab treatment, underwent TCR sequencing. Progression-free survival longer than 6 months counted as durable clinical benefit, and TCR features were additionally tested against both progression-free and overall survival. Patients had an ECOG performance status of 0 or 1 and had received between 0 and 3 prior chemotherapy regimens. Pretreatment blood TCR-seq was available for nearly 30 patients, at least one posttreatment blood collection was obtained for around 24 patients, and tumor TCR-seq was available for around 24 patients. The study, an exploratory multi-omic analysis, examined somatic, immune and clinical correlates of response to PD-L1 blockade with atezolizumab in urothelial cancer. General conclusions and limits of the study: A pretreatment peripheral blood TCR clonality below the median was linked to improved progression-free and overall survival. Because of the small sample size (n ≈ 29) and the many exploratory analyses performed, the results are intended to be regarded as hypothesis-generating. Among patients with durable benefit, tumor-associated TCR clones showed greater expansion in peripheral blood 3 weeks after treatment started (n of about 21, p = 0.022).

The sample's time point label is to be understood as: pretreatment peripheral blood. The cohort included 29 patients with locally advanced or metastatic urothelial carcinoma who were treated at Memorial Sloan Kettering on a trial protocol. Peripheral blood mononuclear cells were collected from each patient pretreatment and during treatment, giving between 1 and 8 total time points per patient. The Qiagen DNeasy Blood extraction kit was used to purify genomic DNA from total PBMCs and tumor samples. PBMCs were collected pretreatment and during treatment, and were isolated and stored as previously described. A remark on this clone: The target of this receptor is not known. No base quality values were provided; no much bigger clone lies one nucleotide off.

CDR1 and CDR2 are drawn from the germline V gene: MGHRA, YSYEKL. For this chain, trimming is 6 bases at the V end and 6 bases at the J end, and the number of junction bases without a gene match is 6. The CDR3 sequence holds 13 residues, the cysteine and phenylalanine included. Left in the record is the CDR3 DNA by itself, 39 bases read in frame from the first base. Synthetic TCR analog templates were spiked into each PCR so that absolute template abundance could be estimated from read counts. The immunoSEQ assay was used to amplify TCRbeta CDR3 regions from genomic DNA with bias-controlled V and J gene primers. Rearranged TCRbeta segments were sequenced at approximately 20X coverage. The paper's processing steps were these. Sequencing errors were corrected by clustering and CDR3s were annotated against IMGT to assign V, D and J genes. Out-of-frame and stop-codon sequences were excluded, and only productive TCRbeta rearrangements were used in downstream analyses. To compute clonality, Shannon entropy was normalized by the log of the number of unique productive sequences and then subtracted from one. Fisher's exact test with Benjamini-Hochberg correction, using a cutoff of adjusted p below 0.01, was how clones that differed between time points or between blood and tumor were identified. The table comes from immuneACCESS by way of TCRdb, which keeps in-frame sequences with V and J called. Part of the clones is missing from these tables; in studies checked, under half for an unresolved V gene and the rest for unknown reasons. V, J and clone size are taken as reported in that table, and D and trimming were inferred from the DNA itself. A total of around 66,000 clones appear in this sample, approximately 78% of them only once. The ten biggest clones cover over 1.5% of the sample.

The receptor chain draws on TRBV4-1 and TRBJ1-1, and TRBD1 matches 8 of the central bases. The sample consisted of PBMCs, taken around atezolizumab (anti-PD-L1) treatment. This clonotype originated in a man in his 70s with urothelial cancer. The CDR3 reads as follows: CASRVPGGPEAFF. The nucleotide sequence reads as follows: TGCGCCAGCAGGGTACCAGGGGGCCCTGAAGCTTTCTTT.